Below are 20 T cell receptor beta chains sequenced from a single sample in a study of cytomegalovirus exposure and HLA in healthy donors. Researchers ran the PCR with 60 Vbeta and 13 Jbeta primers. Using immunoSEQ multiplex PCR, the repertoire was profiled, and TCRdb retains in-frame clones only, with some absent. Among roughly 100,000 clones, 65% to 85% were seen once, and the ten largest hold approximately 6.1%. The material sequenced was PBMCs. Receptors were obtained from a man between 18 and 29 years old in good health and CMV-seronegative.

The chain uses TRBV11-2 and TRBJ2-7, with 7 positions matching TRBD1. The germline V gene has CDR1 SGHAT and CDR2 FQNNGV. V lost 4 bases and J lost 2; bases outside the gene matches: 2. The CDR3 runs to 13 residues. The CDR3 DNA is TGTGCCAGCAGCTCGGGACAGACCTACGAGCAGTACTTC. Amino acid sequence: CASSSGQTYEQYF.

The chain joins TRBV11-2 to TRBJ2-2; TRBD1 matches 8 bases. This CDR3 contains 17 residues. The ends lost 1 base at V and 4 bases at J; junction bases unmatched: 8. CDR1 and CDR2 (germline): SGHAT, FQNNGV. CDR3 DNA sequence: TGTGCCAGCAGCTTAGGTAGAGGACAGGGAGGCACCGGGGAGCTGTTTTTT. Translating it yields CASSLGRGQGGTGELFF.

The V call is TRBV23-1, the J call TRBJ2-3, with TRBD2 identical over 7 bases. TRBV23-1 is known as an ORF, though its function is uncertain. V dropped 2 bases and J dropped 2; count of bases not matched to a gene: 19. The CDR3 totals 20 residues. CDR3 DNA: TGCGCCAGCAGTCAAATTCCCCACATCTTTCTAGCGGAAGACACAGATACGCAGTATTTT. Amino acids: CASSQIPHIFLAEDTDTQYF.

The rearrangement uses TRBV28 and TRBJ2-3, with D maybe TRBD2 (5 bases). Germline CDR1 is MDHEN and CDR2 is SYDVKM. V lost 6 bases and J lost 0, with 13 bases in between. This CDR3 comprises 15 residues. The CDR3 coding sequence is TGTGCCAGCAGGGAGGAGTCTTGGAGCACAGATACGCAGTATTTT. This translates into CASREESWSTDTQYF.

The chain links TRBV7-9 to TRBJ2-5; D remains ambiguous. Germline assignment: CDR1 SEHNR and CDR2 FQNEAQ (reference sequence). The CDR3 totals 15 residues. Trimming removed 2 bases from V and 5 bases from J, with 15 bases in between. The CDR3 sequence: CASSLSLMYRETQYF. The DNA for the CDR3 is TGTGCCAGCAGCTTAAGTTTAATGTACCGGGAGACCCAGTACTTC.

The J gene is TRBJ2-5, the V gene TRBV7-2, with TRBD1 identical over 8 bases. Trimming took 3 bases from V and 3 from J; bases not matched to a gene: 3. This CDR3 is built from 14 residues. Germline V lookup: CDR1 SGHTA, CDR2 FQGNSA. For the CDR3, the DNA is TGTGCCAGCAGCTTGGGACAGGAGGAAGAGACCCAGTACTTC. Translating gives CASSLGQEEETQYF.

The gene calls are TRBV5-4 and TRBJ2-3; TRBD2 agrees at 12 bases. This CDR3 has 18 amino acids. With V trimmed by 1 base and J by 0 bases, 6 bases remained unmatched. The germline V gene encodes CDR1 SGHNT and CDR2 YYREEE (reference sequence). The CDR3, as DNA: TGTGCCAGCAGCTTGTGGCTAGCGGGAGGGCCGAGCACAGATACGCAGTATTTT. Translation: CASSLWLAGGPSTDTQYF.

This clone occurred once. The rearrangement uses TRBV9 and TRBJ2-3; D is perhaps TRBD1 (6 bases). V lost 0 bases and J lost 1, with 9 bases in between. The CDR3 sequence is 15 residues long. Germline V lookup: CDR1 SGDLS, CDR2 YYNGEE. The CDR3 spells CASSVVGGGTDTQYF. The CDR3 DNA is TGTGCCAGCAGCGTAGTTGGGGGCGGCACAGATACGCAGTATTTT.

The chain combines TRBV11-1 with TRBJ1-1; tentatively, D is TRBD1 (5 bases). The germline V gene encodes CDR1 SGHAT and CDR2 FQDESV (reference sequence). CDR3 size: 15 residues. The ends were cut back, 2 bases at V and 5 bases at J, with 15 bases in the middle. The CDR3 DNA reads TGTGCCAGCAGCTTACCTATCCACGGGGGGACTGAAGCTTTCTTT. This codes for CASSLPIHGGTEAFF.

The rearrangement uses TRBV7-3 and TRBJ1-1, with TRBD1 matching over 7 bases. The ends lost 5 bases at V and 3 bases at J; junction bases unmatched: 3. The germline V gene has CDR1 SGHTA and CDR2 FQGTGA. The CDR3 sequence is 13 residues long. The CDR3 bases are TGTGCCAGCAGCCACAGGGGCGACACTGAAGCTTTCTTT. As protein: CASSHRGDTEAFF.

The CDR3, as DNA: TGTGCCAGCAGTTACTCGGGGCGGAACACTGAAGCTTTCTTT. Translated, it gives CASSYSGRNTEAFF. The chain combines TRBV6-5 with TRBJ1-1, with a tentative D call TRBD1 (5 bases). Germline CDR1 reads MNHEY; CDR2 reads SVGAGI. This CDR3 contains 14 residues. V was clipped by 0 bases and J by 1 base, with 6 bases between them.

In DNA, the CDR3 is TGTGCCAGTAGCCACATTCGCCGAGGTACTAACTATGGCTACACCTTC. It translates to CASSHIRRGTNYGYTF. The genes are TRBV19 and TRBJ1-2; no clear D gene. The ends were cut back, 6 bases at V and 0 bases at J, with 17 bases in the middle. CDR1 is LNHDA and CDR2 is SQIVND in the germline V gene (reference sequence). CDR3 length: 16 amino acids.

As to this clone: The junction departs from the called germline gene at one end, perhaps through a read error. This sequence joins TRBV7-7 and TRBJ2-5; D is ambiguous. The CDR3 length is 12 residues. The germline gives CDR1 SSHAT, CDR2 FNYEAQ (reference sequence). CDR3 amino acids: CASSPDQETQYF. CDR3 DNA: TGTGCTAGCAGCCCAGATCAAGAGACCCAGTACTTC.

This clone was seen a single time. The chain uses TRBV25-1 and TRBJ2-1, with a weak D call TRBD2 (5 bases). The CDR3 has 15 residues. Germline CDR1 reads MGHDK; CDR2 reads SYGVNS. Trimming left V 1 base short and J 12 bases short, with 19 bases between. The CDR3 nucleotides read TGTGCCAGCAGTGAATTGGCCGACCAACATCGGGGGCAGTTCTTC. Protein: CASSELADQHRGQFF.

CDR3 residues: CASSFVSTGELFF. CDR3 coding DNA: TGTGCCAGTAGTTTCGTTTCTACCGGGGAGCTGTTTTTT. The rearrangement joins TRBV19 to TRBJ2-2; D is undetermined. CDR1 and CDR2 (germline): LNHDA, SQIVND (reference sequence). This CDR3 has 13 residues. V was shortened by 5 bases and J by 5 bases, with 9 bases between the two germline ends.

The rearrangement uses TRBV10-3 and TRBJ1-1; D remains unclear. V lost 7 bases and J 0 bases, leaving 12 bases between the germline ends. The CDR3 is 14 residues long. CDR1 and CDR2 from the germline V gene are ENHRY and SYGVKD. CDR3 loop: CAINHPDMNTEAFF. The DNA for the CDR3 is TGTGCCATCAATCATCCAGATATGAACACTGAAGCTTTCTTT.

The chain combines TRBV5-1 with TRBJ1-4, with TRBD1 as a possible D gene (6 bases). V was shortened by 3 bases and J by 5 bases, with 17 bases between the two germline ends. The V gene's germline CDR1 is SGHRS and CDR2 YFSETQ. The CDR3 is 16 amino acids. CDR3 sequence reads: CASSSGQTPKNEKLFF. The CDR3 DNA sequence: TGCGCCAGCAGCTCTGGACAGACCCCCAAAAATGAAAAACTGTTTTTT.

The count of this clone is one. The chain employs TRBV19 and TRBJ1-5; D is perhaps TRBD1 (5 bases). Germline V gene data show CDR1 as LNHDA and CDR2 as SQIVND (reference sequence). V was shortened by 2 bases and J by 0 bases, with 14 bases between the two germline ends. This CDR3 has 17 amino acids. DNA of the CDR3: TGTGCCAGTAGTATACGCGACAGCCATTATAGCAATCAGCCCCAGCATTTT. This encodes CASSIRDSHYSNQPQHF.

The genes are TRBV18 and TRBJ2-7, with D unclear. V was trimmed by 4 bases and J by 0 bases, leaving 10 bases between them. The germline V gene encodes CDR1 KGHSH and CDR2 LQKENI. The CDR3 covers 14 residues. CDR3 sequence reads: CASSRTGVSYEQYF. For the CDR3, the DNA is TGTGCCAGCTCACGAACGGGTGTCTCCTACGAGCAGTACTTC.

The V and J genes are TRBV14 and TRBJ1-2; 8 bases fit TRBD1. The CDR3 has 18 residues. The ends lost 3 bases at V and 4 bases at J; junction bases unmatched: 16. Germline CDR1 reads SGHDN; CDR2 reads FVKESK. CDR3 coding DNA: TGTGCCAGCAGCCAGCTACGGGACAGGAACCTAGCAGGCTATGGCTACACCTTC. As protein: CASSQLRDRNLAGYGYTF.